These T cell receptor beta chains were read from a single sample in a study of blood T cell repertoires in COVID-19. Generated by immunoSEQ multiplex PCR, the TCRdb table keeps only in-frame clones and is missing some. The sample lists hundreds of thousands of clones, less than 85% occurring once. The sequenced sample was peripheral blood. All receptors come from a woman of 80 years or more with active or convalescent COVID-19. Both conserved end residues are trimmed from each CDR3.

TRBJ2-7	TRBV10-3	AIRGTGGKNYEQY
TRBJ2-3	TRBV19	ASSRLGDHTDTQY
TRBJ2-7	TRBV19	ASSRGQGLFHEQY
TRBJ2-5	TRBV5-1	ASSPNTGIQETQY
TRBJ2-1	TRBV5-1	ASSLGTGGDEQF
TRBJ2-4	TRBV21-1	ASSKPGTGYTKNIQY
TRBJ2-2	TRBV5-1	ASSLGQSGELF
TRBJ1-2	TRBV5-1	ASSSEQGLGGYT
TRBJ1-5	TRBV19	ASYRTGGSNQPQH
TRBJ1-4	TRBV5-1	ASSGGAQQEKLF
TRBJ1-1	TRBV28	ASSLLGGLNTEAF
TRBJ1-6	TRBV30	AWSGYSFNSPLH
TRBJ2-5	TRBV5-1	ASSYGQPTSGTQY
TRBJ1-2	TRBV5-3	ATKFRGRYYGYT
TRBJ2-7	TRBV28	ASTLLGGGHRGEQY
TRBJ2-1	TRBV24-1	ATSDQERSSYNEQF
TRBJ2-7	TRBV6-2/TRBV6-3	ASSSPNQGGEQY
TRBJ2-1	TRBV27	ASSTRLGSPNEQF
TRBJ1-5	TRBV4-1	ASSQVSRGPRFNQPQH
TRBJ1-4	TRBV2	ASSLIRDRANEKLF
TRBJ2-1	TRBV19	ASSIDQVLAYNEQF
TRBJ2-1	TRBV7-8	ASSLLTRNNEQF
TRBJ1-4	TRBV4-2	ASSRTDRGRGNEKLF
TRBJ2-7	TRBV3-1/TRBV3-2	ASSQRSGSYEQY
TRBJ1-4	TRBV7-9	ASSLPPGQNNEKLF